This TCR beta chain was sequenced in a study of beta chain features in type 1 diabetes. Study-level findings and limits: For Type 1 diabetes patients, all four CD4+ subsets carried TCRB CDR3s that were moderately but significantly shorter.

This clone was found a few times. Its cognate antigen is unknown. Since all of the isolated RNA was reverse transcribed, expressed TCRB transcripts were what got sequenced. Method: immunoSEQ multiplex PCR; TCRdb's copy keeps in-frame clones and lacks some. There are 350,000 to 450,000 clones in the sample; around 12% occur only once, and about 0.01% lies in the top ten. The CDR3 is 15 amino acids. The V end was cut by 6 bases, the J end by 1 base, with 15 bases between. Germline loops: CDR1 SGHRS, CDR2 YFSETQ. This receptor was taken from a woman in her late teens or twenties with type 1 diabetes. The sequenced sample was naive CD4+ T cells from blood. The chain carries TRBV5-1 and TRBJ2-3; D gene uncertain. This CDR3 is CASTPIARGTDTQYF. The CDR3 DNA reads as TGCGCCAGCACCCCCATAGCTAGAGGCACAGATACGCAGTATTTT.